This T cell receptor beta chain is drawn from a study of graft-versus-host responses after intestinal transplantation. Study as a whole: All of the recipients had induction that used anti-thymocyte globulin, then tacrolimus and steroids for three to four years. The study, taken as a whole, reports: In patients with graft-donor T cell macrochimerism, allograft graft-versus-host to host-versus-graft clonal ratios were high.

A word on this clone: Its antigen remains unidentified.

Here immunoSEQ multiplex PCR was the method, and the copy in TCRdb shows in-frame clones only, minus some. This table holds about 88,000 clones, under 95% found once. The length of the CDR3 is 16 residues. Germline V gives CDR1 SGHNT, CDR2 YYREEE (reference sequence). V was cut by 0 bases and J by 7 bases, with 19 bases left in between. The J gene is TRBJ1-1, the V gene TRBV5-4; tentative D call: TRBD1 (5 bases). The material was unstimulated CD4+ T cells sorted from spleen or lymph node cells, obtained before transplant. The clonotype was recovered from a human donor who was the organ donor for an intestinal transplant. CDR3 loop: CASSLGDRVRDVEAFF. CDR3 nucleotides: TGTGCCAGCAGCTTGGGGGACCGGGTGCGGGACGTTGAAGCTTTCTTT.